These T cell receptor beta chains were read from a single sample in a study of vaccination effects on CD4 cells after COVID-19. Only in-frame clones appear in the TCRdb table, and some are missing; sequencing was by immunoSEQ multiplex PCR. The data hold roughly 25,000 clones, with 60% to 75% observed a single time. Which antigens these TCRs recognize remains unknown. The sample was CD4+ T cells from PBMCs cultured with HCoV-OC43 spike peptides, taken before COVID-19 vaccination. The receptors derive from a human donor who received a COVID-19 vaccine. The CDR3 runs from the conserved cysteine through the conserved F or W. The order of the fields is J gene, D gene, V gene, clone size, CDR3 protein, CDR3 DNA. D genes are given only for firm matches. Clone size, where shown, is once, few, many, or a class for clones that have expanded.

TRBJ2-2 | TRBD2 | TRBV5-1 | NA | CASSLGTSGAGELFF | TGCGCCAGCAGCTTGGGGACTAGCGGGGCCGGGGAGCTGTTTTTT
TRBJ2-1 | TRBD2 | TRBV5-4 | NA | CASSLLAGGGNEQFF | TGTGCCAGCAGCCTACTAGCGGGAGGGGGCAATGAGCAGTTCTTC
TRBJ2-2 | TRBD1 | TRBV5-1 | NA | CASDPGQGIGELFF | TGCGCCAGCGATCCGGGACAGGGGATCGGGGAGCTGTTTTTT
TRBJ2-3 | NA | TRBV5-1 | NA | CASSSQGFGDTQYF | TGCGCCAGCAGCTCACAGGGATTTGGAGATACGCAGTATTTT
TRBJ2-5 | TRBD2 | TRBV28 | NA | CASSSPQRGTSGETQYF | TGTGCCAGCAGCTCTCCGCAGCGGGGGACTTCGGGAGAGACCCAGTACTTC
TRBJ1-1 | NA | TRBV5-1 | few | CASSLGPMNTEAFF | TGCGCCAGCAGCCTCGGACCCATGAACACTGAAGCTTTCTTT
TRBJ2-7 | NA | TRBV7-6 | NA | CASSLVEGGGYEQYF | TGTGCCAGCAGCTTAGTTGAGGGCGGCGGGTACGAGCAGTACTTC
TRBJ2-5 | NA | TRBV3-1/TRBV3-2 | NA | CASSQEGLALGTQYF | TGTGCCAGCAGCCAAGAGGGTCTAGCTCTGGGGACCCAGTACTTC
TRBJ1-6 | NA | TRBV3-1/TRBV3-2 | NA | CASSQDGGFGSPLHF | TGTGCCAGCAGCCAAGATGGGGGTTTCGGTTCACCCCTCCACTTT
TRBJ1-1 | TRBD1 | TRBV19 | NA | CASINTQGAGTEAFF | TGTGCCAGTATCAACACACAGGGGGCAGGTACTGAAGCTTTCTTT
TRBJ1-1 | TRBD1 | TRBV15 | NA | CATSRDRGGTEAFF | TGTGCCACCAGCAGGGACAGGGGTGGGACTGAAGCTTTCTTT
TRBJ1-2 | NA | TRBV4-1 | few | CASSHQGLAGYTF | TGCGCCAGCAGCCACCAGGGGTTGGCGGGCTACACCTTC
TRBJ2-7 | NA | TRBV6-6 | NA | CAAAPEDYEQYF | TGTGCCGCGGCACCAGAGGACTACGAGCAGTACTTC
TRBJ2-3 | TRBD2 | TRBV11-3 | NA | CASSLNWRGGADTQYF | TGTGCCAGCAGCTTAAATTGGCGGGGGGGCGCAGATACGCAGTATTTT
TRBJ2-3 | NA | TRBV27 | NA | CASRQTSTDTQYF | TGTGCCAGCCGCCAGACTAGCACAGATACGCAGTATTTT
TRBJ2-7 | TRBD2 | TRBV4-2 | NA | CASSQDPTSGVNEQYF | TGTGCCAGCAGCCAAGATCCGACTAGCGGGGTAAACGAGCAGTACTTC
TRBJ1-4 | NA | TRBV19 | once | CASSIGRMKGEKLFF | TGTGCCAGTAGTATTGGGCGAATGAAGGGTGAAAAACTGTTTTTT
TRBJ2-3 | TRBD1 | TRBV5-1 | NA | CASIPGQGSYTQYF | TGCGCCAGCATTCCGGGACAGGGATCTTATACGCAGTATTTT
TRBJ2-5 | TRBD2 | TRBV6-4 | once | CASSREVEETQYF | TGTGCCAGCAGTCGGGAGGTGGAAGAGACCCAGTACTTC
TRBJ1-5 | NA | TRBV6-4 | NA | CASSAQPNQPQHF | TGTGCCAGCAGTGCTCAGCCCAATCAGCCCCAGCATTTT
TRBJ2-7 | NA | TRBV5-1 | NA | CASSWGDSSPLEQYF | TGCGCCAGCAGTTGGGGGGACTCGTCCCCTCTCGAGCAGTACTTC
TRBJ2-6 | NA | TRBV19 | NA | CASSIDPIGTAGANVLTF | TGTGCCAGTAGTATAGACCCGATCGGGACGGCTGGGGCCAACGTCCTGACTTTC
TRBJ2-3 | NA | TRBV6-2/TRBV6-3 | NA | CASSPRLGGDTQYF | TGTGCCAGCAGTCCCAGACTAGGAGGAGATACGCAGTATTTT
TRBJ2-3 | TRBD1 | TRBV11-2 | NA | CASSLDLTGVTDTQYF | TGTGCCAGCAGCTTAGACCTGACAGGGGTAACAGATACGCAGTATTTT
TRBJ2-1 | NA | TRBV30 | NA | CAWSLTDSGQFF | TGTGCCTGGAGCCTAACTGATAGTGGACAGTTCTTC
TRBJ2-7 | NA | TRBV11-3 | NA | CASSKGHSSFYEQYF | TGTGCCAGCAGCAAGGGGCACAGTTCTTTCTACGAGCAGTACTTC
TRBJ1-2 | NA | TRBV3-1/TRBV3-2 | NA | CASSQNEGGYTF | TGTGCCAGCAGCCAAAACGAAGGTGGCTACACCTTC
TRBJ2-3 | NA | TRBV4-1 | NA | CASSQPGADTQYF | TGCGCCAGCAGCCAACCAGGAGCAGATACGCAGTATTTT
TRBJ1-4 | TRBD1 | TRBV19 | NA | CASRNGQGSNEKLFF | TGTGCCAGTAGAAATGGACAGGGCTCTAATGAAAAACTGTTTTTT
TRBJ2-3 | NA | TRBV12-3/TRBV12-4 | NA | CASSFTDTQYF | TGTGCCAGCAGTTTCACAGATACGCAGTATTTT
TRBJ2-5 | NA | TRBV6-5 | NA | CASVAQPGMRETQYF | TGTGCCAGCGTTGCTCAGCCGGGTATGAGAGAGACCCAGTACTTC
TRBJ1-1 | TRBD1 | TRBV19 | few | CASLVGPQGTEAFF | TGTGCCAGTCTCGTAGGACCACAGGGGACTGAAGCTTTCTTT
TRBJ1-1 | NA | TRBV12-5 | NA | CASGFENTEAFF | TGTGCTAGTGGTTTCGAGAACACTGAAGCTTTCTTT
TRBJ1-1 | NA | TRBV28 | NA | CASITGTPNTEAFF | TGTGCCAGCATTACCGGGACGCCAAACACTGAAGCTTTCTTT
TRBJ2-3 | NA | TRBV19 | NA | CASTPREQSDTQYF | TGTGCCAGTACGCCCCGGGAGCAATCAGATACGCAGTATTTT
TRBJ2-3 | TRBD1 | TRBV19 | NA | CASRSGGRSTDTQYF | TGTGCCAGTCGATCAGGGGGTCGTAGCACAGATACGCAGTATTTT
TRBJ2-2 | NA | TRBV5-5 | NA | CASSLDRMRGGTGELFF | TGTGCCAGCAGCTTGGATAGGATGCGGGGCGGGACCGGGGAGCTGTTTTTT
TRBJ2-3 | TRBD2 | TRBV9 | medium-sized | CASSVQRGGIDTQYF | TGTGCCAGCAGCGTACAGCGGGGGGGCATCGATACGCAGTATTTT
TRBJ1-6 | TRBD1 | TRBV6-1 | NA | CASSEVDRGTRNSPLHF | TGTGCCAGCAGTGAAGTGGACAGGGGGACCCGCAATTCACCCCTCCACTTT
TRBJ1-4 | NA | TRBV23-1 | NA | CASIQKTAEKLFF | TGCGCCAGCATCCAGAAGACAGCTGAAAAACTGTTTTTT
TRBJ1-6 | NA | TRBV7-2 | NA | CASSAYGHNQTPLHF | TGTGCCAGCAGCGCATATGGACACAACCAAACACCCCTCCACTTT
TRBJ1-1 | NA | TRBV5-5 | NA | CASSIQVNTEAFF | TGTGCCAGCAGCATCCAGGTGAACACTGAAGCTTTCTTT
TRBJ1-1 | NA | TRBV5-4 | NA | CASSFGGVNTEAFF | TGTGCCAGCAGCTTTGGCGGCGTGAACACTGAAGCTTTCTTT
TRBJ2-7 | TRBD2 | TRBV5-1 | few | CASSRGEESYEQYF | TGCGCCAGCAGCCGGGGGGAGGAATCCTACGAGCAGTACTTC
TRBJ2-2 | NA | TRBV3-1/TRBV3-2 | NA | CASSQESLGHVSNTGELFF | TGTGCCAGCAGCCAAGAATCTCTTGGGCACGTCAGCAACACCGGGGAGCTGTTTTTT
TRBJ2-1 | NA | TRBV4-2 | NA | CASSQGISSYNEQFF | TGTGCCAGCAGCCAAGGTATATCCTCCTACAATGAGCAGTTCTTC
TRBJ1-6 | NA | TRBV6-5 | NA | CASSLPPGQSPLHF | TGTGCCAGCAGTCTCCCCCCGGGGCAGTCACCCCTCCACTTT
TRBJ2-7 | NA | TRBV10-1 | NA | CASSEEGPYEQYF | TGCGCCAGCAGTGAAGAGGGTCCCTACGAGCAGTACTTC
TRBJ2-7 | NA | TRBV5-1 | NA | CASSSDSYYEQYF | TGCGCCAGCAGCTCGGACTCTTACTACGAGCAGTACTTC